This TCR beta chain was identified during a study of blood T cell repertoires in COVID-19. As for the study in general: Samples of COVID-19 (acute and convalescent) were obtained from the United States, Italy and Spain. T cells, B-cell-depleted T cells, or PBMCs supplied cDNA or gDNA.

CDR1 is SGHDT, CDR2 YYEEEE, per germline. This CDR3 has 15 residues. The V and J ends lost 2 bases and 5 bases, in that order; junction bases with no gene match: 9. Original processing notes: Counts of nucleated cells, estimated from reference gene primer amplification, were obtained. Using immunoSEQ multiplex PCR, the repertoire was profiled, and TCRdb retains in-frame clones only, with some absent. Clonal size and the V and J genes are those of that table, whereas D and trimming came from the DNA. Counted here are about 80,000 clones, 91% occurring once; the ten biggest clones make up roughly 2%. Material: peripheral blood. This clonotype was sampled from a woman in her 50s in a cohort sampled during active COVID-19. The chain links TRBV5-6 to TRBJ1-2; TRBD1 aligns across 7 bases. CDR3 coding DNA: TGTGCCAGCAGCTTTGTGCGACAGGGCTCATATGGCTACACCTTC. Its translation: CASSFVRQGSYGYTF.